Each of the 9 T cell receptor beta chains below was sequenced from the same sample in a study of cytomegalovirus exposure and HLA in healthy donors. Primers included in the PCR were 60 Vbeta and 13 Jbeta primers. Produced via immunoSEQ multiplex PCR; TCRdb's table is partial and in-frame only. Recorded for this sample: 150,000 to 250,000 clones. The sample taken for sequencing was PBMCs. These receptor sequences come from a boy younger than 18 in good health and CMV-seronegative.

The chain has TRBV7-6 and TRBJ1-5, with a tentative D call TRBD1 (5 bases). Trimming cost V 2 bases and J 7 bases, with 15 bases left between them. The germline gives CDR1 SGHVS, CDR2 FNYEAQ. The CDR3 is 15 residues long. DNA of the CDR3: TGTGCCAGCAGCTTACAGACAGACCTACGCCAGCCCCAGCATTTT. Translating gives CASSLQTDLRQPQHF.

CDR3 DNA: TGTGCCATCAGTGAGTCGATGCAGGGTGGAAACACCATATATTTT. Translation: CAISESMQGGNTIYF. This chain joins TRBV10-3 and TRBJ1-3; D may be TRBD1 (5 bases). Germline CDR1 ENHRY, CDR2 SYGVKD. Trimming took 0 bases from V and 3 from J, leaving 9 bases between them. The CDR3 spans 15 residues.

This sequence joins TRBV6-5 and TRBJ2-5; 9 bases align to TRBD1. The J call may be in error: the DNA end matches TRBJ2-7 better. The V gene's germline CDR1 is MNHEY and CDR2 SVGAGI. There are 14 residues in the CDR3. CDR3 in amino acids: CASSPGTGSHEQYF. CDR3 DNA sequence: TGTGCCAGCAGTCCCGGGACAGGGTCCCACGAGCAGTACTTC.

CDR3 DNA: TGTGCCAGTAGTCCACGGGCGTCGTACGGGGAAAACACCATATATTTT. It specifies CASSPRASYGENTIYF. V gene TRBV19 combines with J gene TRBJ1-3; D not certain. Germline V gives CDR1 LNHDA, CDR2 SQIVND (reference sequence). The V gene lost 5 bases and the J gene lost 6 bases, with 20 bases spanning the gap. CDR3 size: 16 residues.

The chain has TRBV13 and TRBJ2-1, with a tentative D call TRBD1 (5 bases). This CDR3 has 14 residues. V was shortened by 5 bases and J by 5 bases, with 13 bases between the two germline ends. Looked up from germline, CDR1 is PRHDT and CDR2 is FYEKMQ (reference sequence). The CDR3 is CASSGAQRDNEQFF. For the CDR3, the DNA is TGTGCCAGCAGCGGGGCCCAGCGAGACAATGAGCAGTTCTTC.

The rearrangement uses TRBV7-2 and TRBJ1-2; a possible D gene is TRBD1 (6 bases). CDR3 length: 16 residues. V dropped 1 base and J dropped 5 bases, with 17 bases sitting between them. Germline assignment: CDR1 SGHTA and CDR2 FQGNSA. In nucleotides, the CDR3 is TGTGCCAGCAGCTTAGGGGCACCGGGACAAGGGTATGGCTACACCTTC. Protein product: CASSLGAPGQGYGYTF.

CDR3 DNA: TGTGCCAGCAGCGTTACAGGGTTAGGCACTGAAGCTTTCTTT. It is translated as CASSVTGLGTEAFF. The chain carries TRBV9 and TRBJ1-1; tentatively, D is TRBD1 (6 bases). The V and J ends lost 2 bases and 4 bases respectively, with 12 bases between them. Germline CDR1 SGDLS, CDR2 YYNGEE. CDR3 length equals 14 residues. Based on the CDR3 plus reference TRBV9 and TRBJ1-1, the full variable domain is DSGVTQTPKHLITATGQRVTLRCSPRSGDLSVYWYQQSLDQGLQFLIQYYNGEERAKGNILERFSAQQFPDLHSELNLSSLELGDSALYFCASSVTGLGTEAFFGQGTRLTVV.

The chain is built from TRBV19 and TRBJ1-5; 8 positions agree with TRBD1. The trim removed 6 bases at V and 5 bases at J, leaving 6 bases unmatched. The CDR3 is made up of 14 amino acids. Germline lookup yields CDR1 LNHDA and CDR2 SQIVND (reference sequence). In DNA form, the CDR3 reads TGTGCCAGTAGCACAACAGGGGGATATCAGCCCCAGCATTTT. Its protein is CASSTTGGYQPQHF.

This chain links TRBV5-1 with TRBJ1-4, with 7 bases fitting TRBD1. CDR3 length: 14 residues. V was pared by 4 bases and J by 6 bases, with 6 bases of the junction left unmatched. Germline loops: CDR1 SGHRS, CDR2 YFSETQ. CDR3 protein: CASSMDRTDEKLFF. CDR3 nucleotide sequence: TGCGCCAGCAGCATGGACAGGACAGATGAAAAACTGTTTTTT.